The 6 T cell receptor beta chains below all came from one sample that was sequenced in a study of neoadjuvant nivolumab and ipilimumab in lung cancer. The table came from immunoSEQ multiplex PCR; TCRdb's copy has only in-frame clones and leaves some out. This sample has under 9,000 clones, with over 70% found just once. The sample was tumor tissue, taken after neoadjuvant nivolumab, alone or with ipilimumab, at or shortly before surgery. Every receptor here comes from an adult with non-small cell lung cancer.

The rearrangement joins TRBV2 to TRBJ2-7; D assignment may be TRBD1 or TRBD2 (6 bases each). In germline, CDR1 is SNHLY, CDR2 FYNNEI. V lost 9 bases and J lost 2, with 17 bases in between. The CDR3 consists of 14 residues. The CDR3 is CARAESGAAYEQYF. In DNA form, the CDR3 reads TGTGCCAGGGCGGAATCGGGGGCCGCCTACGAGCAGTACTTC.

The chain uses TRBV19 and TRBJ1-1, with 8 bases lining up with TRBD1. The ends lost 5 bases at V and 4 bases at J; junction bases unmatched: 6. The length of the CDR3 is 14 residues. The germline gives CDR1 LNHDA, CDR2 SQIVND (reference sequence). The DNA for the CDR3 is TGTGCCAGTAGTCCCCAGGGGGCCGGCACTGAAGCTTTCTTT. Amino acids: CASSPQGAGTEAFF.

The chain recombines TRBV29-1 with TRBJ1-2; 8 nucleotides line up with TRBD1. The CDR3 loop spans 15 amino acids. CDR1 is SQVTM, CDR2 ANQGSEA, per germline. The V gene end was trimmed by 6 bases and the J gene end by 4 bases; junction bases not matched to a gene: 13. The CDR3 sequence: CSVLLQGAPLYGYTF. The CDR3 region has the DNA TGCAGCGTCCTCCTCCAGGGGGCACCCCTCTATGGCTACACCTTC.

The V and J genes are TRBV5-1 and TRBJ2-1, with TRBD1 as a possible D gene (6 bases). Germline CDR1 SGHRS, CDR2 YFSETQ. Trimming shortened V by 0 bases and J by 0 bases, and 13 bases separated the two germline ends. This CDR3 comprises 17 residues. In nucleotides, the CDR3 is TGCGCCAGCAGCTTGGCCAGGGGTACGAGCTCCTACAATGAGCAGTTCTTC. This gives the protein CASSLARGTSSYNEQFF.

The CDR3 reads CASSGTGGTNTGELFF. In DNA, the CDR3 is TGTGCCAGCAGCGGGACAGGGGGGACGAACACCGGGGAGCTGTTTTTT. This chain links TRBV5-6 with TRBJ2-2; 11 positions match TRBD1. CDR3 length equals 16 residues. Unmatched junction bases numbered 2, after V lost 4 bases and J lost 0 bases. Germline V gene lookup returns CDR1 SGHDT and CDR2 YYEEEE. The full variable domain, its missing parts supplied by reference TRBV5-6 and TRBJ2-2, is DAGVTQSPTHLIKTRGQQVTLRCSPKSGHDTVSWYQQALGQGPQFIFQYYEEEERQRGNFPDRFSGHQFPNYSSELNVNALLLGDSALYLCASSGTGGTNTGELFFGEGSRLTVL.

This chain connects TRBV5-4 to TRBJ1-6; D remains unclear. Trimming pared 0 bases from V and 8 bases from J, leaving 12 bases between. The CDR3 runs 15 residues. Per germline, CDR1 SGHNT and CDR2 YYREEE (reference sequence). CDR3 sequence reads: CASSLGTEMYSPLHF. CDR3 coding DNA: TGTGCCAGCAGCTTGGGGACCGAGATGTATTCACCCCTCCACTTT. Drawing the rest from reference TRBV5-4 and TRBJ1-6, the complete variable domain is ETGVTQSPTHLIKTRGQQVTLRCSSQSGHNTVSWYQQALGQGPQFIFQYYREEENGRGNFPPRFSGLQFPNYSSELNVNALELDDSALYLCASSLGTEMYSPLHFGNGTRLTVT.